A selection of T cell receptor beta chains follows, all from one sample in a study of blood T cell repertoires in COVID-19. Generated by immunoSEQ multiplex PCR, the TCRdb table keeps only in-frame clones and is missing some. The sample lists about 270,000 clones, around 93% occurring once. The sample consisted of PBMCs or T cells enriched from blood (not recorded which). The receptors come from a middle-aged man who had been exposed to COVID-19. The CDR3 runs from the conserved cysteine through the conserved F or W. Each record gives: J gene, D gene, V gene, clone size, CDR3 DNA, CDR3 protein. D genes are given only for firm matches. Size tells how often a clone was seen (once, few, many) or the class of an expanded clone, and some rows leave it out.

j_gene: TRBJ1-5
d_gene: TRBD1
v_gene: TRBV19
abundance: once
CDR3nt: TGTGCCAGTTCGACAGGGGGCAATCAGCCCCAGCATTTT
CDR3aa: CASSTGGNQPQHF

j_gene: TRBJ2-6
d_gene: -
v_gene: TRBV9
abundance: -
CDR3nt: TGTGCCAGCAACCGTGGACAGCGCTCTGGGGCCAACGTCCTGACTTTC
CDR3aa: CASNRGQRSGANVLTF

j_gene: TRBJ2-7
d_gene: -
v_gene: TRBV5-6
abundance: -
CDR3nt: TGTGCCAGCAGCTTGGTAGGTCTAGCCAGTTACGAGCAGTACTTC
CDR3aa: CASSLVGLASYEQYF

j_gene: TRBJ2-7
d_gene: TRBD2
v_gene: TRBV28
abundance: once
CDR3nt: TGTGCCAGCAGTTCCCCCGGGACTAGCGGTTCCTACGAGCAGTACTTC
CDR3aa: CASSSPGTSGSYEQYF

j_gene: TRBJ2-1
d_gene: TRBD1
v_gene: TRBV6-2/TRBV6-3
abundance: once
CDR3nt: TGTGCCAGCAGTGAGGGACAGGGGCGACACAATGAGCAGTTCTTC
CDR3aa: CASSEGQGRHNEQFF

j_gene: TRBJ2-7
d_gene: -
v_gene: TRBV27
abundance: -
CDR3nt: TGTGCCAGCAGTTCCGGGACTCGGGCGTACGAGCAGTACTTC
CDR3aa: CASSSGTRAYEQYF

j_gene: TRBJ1-6
d_gene: -
v_gene: TRBV18
abundance: -
CDR3nt: TGTGCCAGCTCACAAGTCCCGGGACGGCCTGGGGGGTCACCCCTCCACTTT
CDR3aa: CASSQVPGRPGGSPLHF

j_gene: TRBJ2-1
d_gene: TRBD2
v_gene: TRBV7-3
abundance: once
CDR3nt: TGTGCCAGCAGCTCGAAACTAGCGGACTCCTACAATGAGCAGTTCTTC
CDR3aa: CASSSKLADSYNEQFF

j_gene: TRBJ1-1
d_gene: -
v_gene: TRBV28
abundance: -
CDR3nt: TGTGCCAGCAGATCCTTGGGAGGGGGAATAAGATTGAACACTGAAGCTTTCTTT
CDR3aa: CASRSLGGGIRLNTEAFF

j_gene: TRBJ2-3
d_gene: -
v_gene: TRBV2
abundance: -
CDR3nt: TGTGCCAGCAGTGAAGCGGGCAGATACACAGATACGCAGTATTTT
CDR3aa: CASSEAGRYTDTQYF

j_gene: TRBJ1-2
d_gene: TRBD1
v_gene: TRBV28
abundance: -
CDR3nt: TGTGCCAGCAGTCAGGACAGGGGGAACGGCTACACCTTC
CDR3aa: CASSQDRGNGYTF